These T cell receptor beta chains were read from a single sample in a study of T cell responses to AZD1222 COVID-19 vaccine. TCRdb keeps only in-frame clones here, not all; method: immunoSEQ multiplex PCR. Here the sample spans over 60,000 clones, about 80% being singletons. The sequences come from peripheral blood, collected 28 days after the second AZD1222 dose. The source of these receptors is an adult who received the AZD1222 COVID-19 vaccine. Each CDR3 is given with its conserved first and last residue.

J	V	CDR3
TRBJ1-6	TRBV6-1	CASSERPGGWSPLHF
TRBJ1-4	TRBV30	CAWSIGQGGEKLFF
TRBJ1-2	TRBV11-2	CASQGVGGSYGYTF
TRBJ2-3	TRBV6-6	CASSRLAGSTDTQYF
TRBJ1-1	TRBV19	CASSRERNTEAFF
TRBJ1-3	TRBV3-1/TRBV3-2	CASSRFGQDEGGNTIYF
TRBJ1-1	TRBV5-8	CASSLVYRSLRTEAFF
TRBJ1-2	TRBV19	CASSIGVGYTF
TRBJ1-1	TRBV14	CASSQVRGINTEAFF
TRBJ2-4	TRBV24-1	CATSDTRDKNIQYF
TRBJ1-2	TRBV28	CASRDKTGGVYGYTF
TRBJ1-6	TRBV19	CASSFGKGRERSPLHF
TRBJ2-2	TRBV6-5	CASGTYTGELFF
TRBJ1-5	TRBV28	CASSLRGKGNQPQHF
TRBJ1-6	TRBV5-1	CASSLLGGANSPLHF
TRBJ2-1	TRBV7-7	CASSPTLGGASAVEQFF
TRBJ1-3	TRBV10-3	CAIRKTPLSGNTIYF
TRBJ1-1	TRBV5-1	CASSFNLDSEAFF
TRBJ1-2	TRBV7-8	CASSLGRAEYGYTF
TRBJ2-7	TRBV18	CASSGEYEQYF
TRBJ1-2	TRBV4-3	CASSPQPNLPNYGYTF
TRBJ2-7	TRBV19	CASSPRGYEQYF
TRBJ1-1	TRBV19	CASSIVVSSTEAFF
TRBJ2-7	TRBV18	CASSPPPGLAGGNSYEQYF
TRBJ2-7	TRBV5-6	CASSHRLTSYEQYF
TRBJ1-2	TRBV5-1	CASSITPGQGNYGYTF
TRBJ1-1	TRBV30	CACDTLNTEAFF
TRBJ2-7	TRBV7-9	CASSPLMGNTLYEQYF